This passage covers 24 T cell receptor beta chains from one sample sequenced in a study of cytomegalovirus exposure and HLA in healthy donors (dated by TCRdb to between 2016 and 2019). Libraries were prepared through the immunoSEQ multiplex PCR assay. A mixture of 60 forward primers for TCR Vbeta segments and 13 reverse primers for TCR Jbeta segments was used in the multiplex PCR. Imported from immuneACCESS, the table was reduced by TCRdb to in-frame sequences with V and J called. These copies leave out some clones; in studies compared against another copy, an unresolved V gene accounts for under half, and the cause of the remainder is not known. The sample has 90,000 to 130,000 clones on record, 55% to 65% of them singletons. The top ten hold 2% to 2.5% of the sample. The sample comprised PBMCs. The receptors were sampled from a woman in her twenties or thirties in good health and CMV-seronegative.

This clone was observed a handful of times. The V call is TRBV5-1, the J call TRBJ2-7; TRBD2 matches 11 bases. Germline V lookup: CDR1 SGHRS, CDR2 YFSETQ. The CDR3 covers 15 residues. Trimming cost V 5 bases and J 2 bases; bases outside gene matches: 6. Here the CDR3 reads CASRELAGAPYEQYF. DNA for the CDR3: TGCGCCAGCAGGGAACTAGCGGGAGCACCCTACGAGCAGTACTTC.

This clone was recorded only once. The chain joins TRBV7-8 to TRBJ1-2; a weak D match, TRBD1 (5 bases). V dropped 5 bases and J dropped 10 bases, with 14 bases sitting between them. This CDR3 is 12 amino acids long. The germline CDR1 and CDR2 sequences are SGHVS and FQNEAQ. CDR3 loop: CASSHGTPHYTF. CDR3 DNA sequence: TGTGCCAGCAGCCACGGGACTCCGCACTACACCTTC.

The gene calls are TRBV11-2 and TRBJ1-2; TRBD1 agrees at 7 bases. This CDR3 contains 15 residues. The ends lost 0 bases at V and 2 bases at J; junction bases unmatched: 3. Germline V gene lookup returns CDR1 SGHAT and CDR2 FQNNGV. CDR3 DNA: TGTGCCAGCAGCTTAGATCGGGACAGAAACTATGGCTACACCTTC. It codes for CASSLDRDRNYGYTF.

This clone was detected only once. The chain combines TRBV4-3 with TRBJ2-7, with 9 bases identical to TRBD2. The CDR3 is 15 amino acids. V was pared by 0 bases and J by 3 bases, with 3 bases of the junction left unmatched. Germline V gene lookup returns CDR1 LGHNA and CDR2 YSLEER. CDR3 DNA: TGCGCCAGCAGCCAAGATAATAGCGGGAGCTACGAGCAGTACTTC. This sequence encodes CASSQDNSGSYEQYF.

The chain has TRBV7-3 and TRBJ1-1; D is ambiguous. The V end lost 2 bases, the J end lost 6 bases, and 10 bases lay between the germline ends. CDR1 and CDR2 (germline): SGHTA, FQGTGA. The CDR3 is 13 residues long. The CDR3 spells CASSLSVEAEAFF. CDR3 DNA sequence: TGTGCCAGCAGCTTATCAGTAGAGGCTGAAGCTTTCTTT.

This clone was counted between two and nine times. The chain has TRBV28 and TRBJ1-2; perhaps TRBD1 as D (6 bases). V shed 3 bases and J shed 4 bases, with 15 bases lying between them. Germline V gene lookup returns CDR1 MDHEN and CDR2 SYDVKM. The CDR3 loop spans 15 amino acids. In DNA form, the CDR3 reads TGTGCCAGCAGTTTTGGGGGGGCGCGGATCTATGGCTACACCTTC. This sequence encodes CASSFGGARIYGYTF.

The chain couples TRBV28 to TRBJ2-1; TRBD2 matches at 7 bases. The germline CDR1 and CDR2 sequences are MDHEN and SYDVKM. J was trimmed by 1 base and V by 3 bases; bases with no gene match: 15. This CDR3 region has 19 residues. The CDR3 DNA reads as TGTGCCAGCAGTTTGAACATACAAGGAGCGGGACGTTCCTACAATGAGCAGTTCTTC. This sequence encodes CASSLNIQGAGRSYNEQFF.

The chain has TRBV27 and TRBJ2-1; TRBD2 matches 10 bases. From germline, CDR1 is MNHEY and CDR2 SMNVEV (reference sequence). The CDR3 length is 17 residues. J gave up 4 bases and V 5 bases, and 11 bases lay outside the gene matches. Here the CDR3 reads CASSPPPGTSEYNEQFF. CDR3 DNA: TGTGCCAGCAGTCCACCCCCCGGGACTAGCGAGTACAATGAGCAGTTCTTC.

The rearrangement uses TRBV19 and TRBJ1-1, with D possibly matching TRBD1 (5 bases). Trimming took 5 bases from V and 3 from J, leaving 13 bases between them. CDR1 is LNHDA, CDR2 SQIVND, per germline (reference sequence). The CDR3 is made up of 14 amino acids. CDR3 bases: TGTGCCAGTAGTTTGCGGGGGACGGACACTGAAGCTTTCTTT. Protein sequence: CASSLRGTDTEAFF.

V is TRBV29-1 and J is TRBJ1-5; D is uncertain. The germline CDR1 and CDR2 sequences are SQVTM and ANQGSEA. V was cut by 8 bases and J by 2 bases, with 16 bases left in between. The CDR3 length is 14 residues. The CDR3 region is CSYGMGTGNQPQHF. CDR3 sequence (DNA): TGCAGCTACGGGATGGGAACCGGCAATCAGCCCCAGCATTTT.

With respect to this clone: This is likely a read error, given that the CDR3 carries no conserved phenylalanine or tryptophan at its end. The CDR3 protein is CASSLRAASLNTEAFL. The CDR3, as DNA: TGTGCCAGCAGTTTGAGGGCCGCCTCGTTGAACACTGAAGCTTTCCTT. This chain connects TRBV27 to TRBJ1-1; D is unresolved. Germline V gene lookup returns CDR1 MNHEY and CDR2 SMNVEV (reference sequence). The V end lost 3 bases, the J end lost 0 bases, and 14 bases lay between the germline ends. This CDR3 spans 16 amino acids.

The V call is TRBV18, the J call TRBJ2-7; D is uncertain. In germline, CDR1 is KGHSH, CDR2 LQKENI. V lost 6 bases to trimming and J lost 2 bases, with 11 bases between them. CDR3 size: 13 residues. The CDR3 sequence is CASSFGATYEQYF. The CDR3 DNA reads as TGTGCCAGCTCTTTCGGAGCGACCTACGAGCAGTACTTC. Full variable domain (remainder filled in from reference TRBV18 and TRBJ2-7): NAGVMQNPRHLVRRRGQEARLRCSPMKGHSHVYWYRQLPEEGLKFMVYLQKENIIDESGMPKERFSAEFPKEGPSILRIQQVVRGDSAAYFCASSFGATYEQYFGPGTRLTVT.

V and J are TRBV4-1 and TRBJ1-3, with unresolved D. Germline V gene sequence: CDR1 MGHRA, CDR2 YSYEKL. The CDR3 length is 15 residues. Trimming stripped 0 bases from V and 3 bases from J, with 9 bases between. The CDR3 here is CASSQEGSLGNTIYF. The CDR3 nucleotides read TGCGCCAGCAGCCAAGAGGGCAGTCTTGGAAACACCATATATTTT.

The table lists this clone with a few counts. The chain recombines TRBV7-9 with TRBJ1-2, with D unresolved. Trimming removed 5 bases from V and 3 bases from J, with 13 bases in between. The V gene's germline CDR1 is SEHNR and CDR2 FQNEAQ (reference sequence). The CDR3 is 14 amino acids. CDR3 DNA: TGTGCCAGCAGCCCGAGGGCGGACCACTATGGCTACACCTTC. Translation gives CASSPRADHYGYTF.

The genes are TRBV20-1 and TRBJ2-3; no clear D. The CDR3 sequence is 8 residues long. Germline V gene data show CDR1 as DFQATT and CDR2 as SNEGSKA (reference sequence). CDR3: CRGGTQYF. The CDR3 coding sequence is TGCAGAGGCGGTACGCAGTATTTT.

CDR3 sequence (DNA): TGTGCCAGCAGTACCCCTCGGGGCAATGAGCAGTTCTTC. This codes for CASSTPRGNEQFF. The chain joins TRBV6-1 to TRBJ2-1; maybe TRBD2 (5 bases). The germline gives CDR1 MNHNS, CDR2 SASEGT. CDR3 length: 13 amino acids. The V gene lost 5 bases and the J gene lost 6 bases, with 11 bases spanning the gap.

The DNA for the CDR3 is TGCGCCAGCAGCTCCTCAGAGACTGCTAGCTATGGCTACACCTTC. Its translation: CASSSSETASYGYTF. V gene TRBV5-1 combines with J gene TRBJ1-2, with no clear D. The germline gives CDR1 SGHRS, CDR2 YFSETQ. Trimming shortened V by 3 bases and J by 4 bases, and 16 bases separated the two germline ends. The length of the CDR3 is 15 residues.

This clone was detected once. V and J are TRBV18 and TRBJ2-1; 7 bases agree with TRBD1. With V trimmed by 3 bases and J by 7 bases, 3 bases remained unmatched. From germline, CDR1 is KGHSH and CDR2 LQKENI. The CDR3 loop spans 13 amino acids. This CDR3 reads CASSPRQGNEQFF. The CDR3, as DNA: TGTGCCAGCTCACCGAGACAGGGAAATGAGCAGTTCTTC.

The table lists this clone with a few counts. The chain combines TRBV2 with TRBJ2-1, with D possibly matching TRBD1 (5 bases). Germline CDR1 is SNHLY and CDR2 is FYNNEI. This CDR3 has 13 amino acids. With 6 bases removed from V and 3 bases from J, the gap between germline ends came to 9 bases. The CDR3 DNA reads as TGTGCCAGCAGCCAGGACATCTACAATGAGCAGTTCTTC. The encoded protein is CASSQDIYNEQFF.

This clone was seen a handful of times. V and J are TRBV5-8 and TRBJ1-5; D remains ambiguous. The CDR3 is 15 residues long. Germline V gene lookup returns CDR1 SGHTS and CDR2 YDEGEE. V shed 3 bases and J shed 6 bases, with 16 bases lying between them. The CDR3 nucleotides are TGTGCCAGCAGCTCCAGGCAGGTGGGGAGTCAGCCCCAGCATTTT. It encodes CASSSRQVGSQPQHF.

The V gene is TRBV6-5, the J gene TRBJ2-2; D remains unclear. Germline V CDR1 and CDR2: MNHEY, SVGAGI. V dropped 6 bases and J dropped 5 bases, with 13 bases sitting between them. The CDR3 runs to 14 residues. The CDR3 loop reads CASSYEPATGELFF. DNA of the CDR3: TGTGCCAGCAGCTACGAGCCTGCGACCGGGGAGCTGTTTTTT.

This clone has a handful of counts. The chain is built from TRBV5-4 and TRBJ1-2; TRBD1 agrees at 7 bases. V dropped 5 bases and J dropped 8; count of bases not matched to a gene: 9. CDR1 and CDR2 from the germline V gene are SGHNT and YYREEE (reference sequence). The length of the CDR3 is 13 residues. This CDR3 is CASRRQGPYGYTF. The CDR3 coding sequence is TGTGCCAGCAGACGACAGGGTCCGTACGGCTACACCTTC.

This clone came up a few times. The V and J genes are TRBV7-9 and TRBJ1-2, with TRBD1 identical over 7 bases. The CDR3 consists of 17 residues. Germline V gene lookup returns CDR1 SEHNR and CDR2 FQNEAQ (reference sequence). V lost 3 bases, J lost 6 bases, and 16 bases stayed unmatched. The CDR3 sequence: CASSFRALSTGDHGYTF. As DNA, the CDR3 is TGTGCCAGCAGCTTCCGAGCCCTAAGCACAGGGGACCATGGCTACACCTTC.

This chain uses TRBV28 with TRBJ2-1; 7 nucleotides align to TRBD2. The CDR3 is made up of 16 amino acids. After removal of 3 bases from V and 2 bases from J, the junction contained 7 bases not matched to a gene. Germline loops: CDR1 MDHEN, CDR2 SYDVKM. DNA of the CDR3: TGTGCCAGCAGTTTGGGAGCGGGAAGGGCCTACAATGAGCAGTTCTTC. This gives the protein CASSLGAGRAYNEQFF.